The 19 T cell receptor beta chains in this list originate from one sample, sequenced in a study of technical replicates of blood from several donors. TCRdb's copy holds only in-frame clones and misses some; the assay was immunoSEQ multiplex PCR. The sample lists around 85,000 clones, 90% to 95% occurring once. The sample was T cells isolated from PBMCs. All receptors derive from a human donor in good health.

This sequence joins TRBV6-5 and TRBJ2-1, with a possible D match to TRBD2 (5 bases). The germline V and J ends were trimmed by 5 bases and 0 bases, with 11 bases remaining between them. Germline V CDR1 and CDR2: MNHEY, SVGAGI. The CDR3 totals 15 residues. The DNA of the CDR3 is TGTGCCAGCAGTGCAACGGGGAACTCCTACAATGAGCAGTTCTTC. Residues: CASSATGNSYNEQFF.

The rearrangement uses TRBV9 and TRBJ2-5, with TRBD2 identical over 12 bases. The CDR3 contains 16 residues. In germline, CDR1 is SGDLS, CDR2 YYNGEE. V was clipped by 0 bases and J by 1 base; unmatched bases: 1. CDR3 bases: TGTGCCAGCAGCGTAGGACTAGCGGGGGTCCAAGAGACCCAGTACTTC. Translating gives CASSVGLAGVQETQYF.

The V gene is TRBV29-1, the J gene TRBJ2-4, with 9 bases fitting TRBD2. CDR1 and CDR2 from the germline V gene are SQVTM and ANQGSEA. The V and J ends lost 8 bases and 5 bases, in that order; junction bases with no gene match: 7. The CDR3 is 13 amino acids. The DNA for the CDR3 is TGCAGCTTCTCCCGGACTAGCGAAAACATTCAGTACTTC. Its protein is CSFSRTSENIQYF.

V is TRBV5-1 and J is TRBJ2-2; 13 bases align to TRBD2. V trimming: 4 bases; J trimming: 6 bases; junction bases outside the gene matches: 6. This CDR3 comprises 16 residues. CDR1 is SGHRS, CDR2 YFSETQ, per germline. CDR3 amino acids: CASSHGTSGKAGELFF. CDR3 in DNA: TGCGCCAGCAGCCACGGGACTAGCGGGAAGGCCGGGGAGCTGTTTTTT.

The chain employs TRBV27 and TRBJ2-1, with 7 bases lining up with TRBD2. Trimming cost V 3 bases and J 6 bases; bases outside gene matches: 2. The CDR3 loop spans 13 amino acids. CDR1 and CDR2 from the germline V gene are MNHEY and SMNVEV (reference sequence). The CDR3 loop reads CASSFGGSNEQFF. Written as DNA, the CDR3 is TGTGCCAGCAGTTTCGGGGGGTCCAATGAGCAGTTCTTC.

The chain combines TRBV9 with TRBJ2-2; 10 bases are shared with TRBD1. CDR1 and CDR2 (germline): SGDLS, YYNGEE. The CDR3 is made up of 14 amino acids. V trimming: 3 bases; J trimming: 7 bases; junction bases outside the gene matches: 3. The CDR3 bases are TGTGCCAGCAGCGCGGGACAGGGGTTCGGGGAGCTGTTTTTT. Protein: CASSAGQGFGELFF.

In this sample, this clone turned up once. The V call is TRBV4-1, the J call TRBJ2-1; TRBD2 matches at 8 bases. The J segment lost 15 bases and the V segment lost 1 base, leaving 11 bases of the junction unmatched. The CDR3 is 14 amino acids. Looked up from germline, CDR1 is MGHRA and CDR2 is YSYEKL. The CDR3 sequence: CASSQGDSGAERFF. The CDR3 DNA sequence: TGCGCCAGCAGCCAAGGGGATAGCGGGGCGGAAAGGTTCTTC.

This clone was counted a single time. This specimen includes other DNA sequences encoding the same CDR3. The chain uses TRBV6-5 and TRBJ1-2; 7 nucleotides match TRBD1. The length of the CDR3 is 14 residues. Per germline, CDR1 MNHEY and CDR2 SVGAGI. The V gene end was trimmed by 6 bases and the J gene end by 6 bases; junction bases not matched to a gene: 10. CDR3: CASSPYTGVDGYTF. The CDR3 DNA follows: TGTGCCAGCAGCCCCTATACAGGGGTGGATGGCTACACCTTC.

This chain connects TRBV7-8 to TRBJ1-2; 8 bases line up with TRBD1. This CDR3 is built from 13 residues. J was trimmed by 4 bases and V by 10 bases; bases with no gene match: 8. Per germline, CDR1 SGHVS and CDR2 FQNEAQ. The chain's CDR3 is CATDRGGFYGYTF. The CDR3, as DNA: TGTGCCACCGACAGGGGAGGCTTCTATGGCTACACCTTC.

V is TRBV11-3 and J is TRBJ2-7; TRBD2 might be the D (5 bases). The CDR3 runs to 13 residues. Trimming removed 0 bases from V and 6 bases from J, with 9 bases in between. CDR1 is SGHNT and CDR2 is YENEEA in the germline V gene. CDR3 DNA: TGTGCCAGCAGCTTAGATTGGAGGACCGAGCAGTACTTC. Translating gives CASSLDWRTEQYF.

The chain links TRBV5-1 to TRBJ1-1, with D unresolved. The CDR3 is made up of 12 amino acids. Trimming took off 4 bases at V and 7 bases at J, with 11 bases between the two ends. CDR1 and CDR2 (germline): SGHRS, YFSETQ. The CDR3 sequence: CASSGLGHEAFF. The CDR3 bases are TGCGCCAGCAGCGGGTTGGGCCATGAAGCTTTCTTT.

The rearrangement joins TRBV6-1 to TRBJ1-2; the match to TRBD1 covers 8 bases. Trimming cost V 0 bases and J 5 bases; bases outside gene matches: 2. The CDR3 spans 14 residues. Per the germline V gene, CDR1 is MNHNS and CDR2 is SASEGT. CDR3 coding DNA: TGTGCCAGCAGTGAAGCGCAGGGGGCGTATGGCTACACCTTC. Translation gives CASSEAQGAYGYTF.

V is TRBV2 and J is TRBJ1-2; D remains unclear. V was clipped by 6 bases and J by 5 bases, with 7 bases between them. Germline V lookup: CDR1 SNHLY, CDR2 FYNNEI. This CDR3 region has 11 residues. The CDR3 DNA follows: TGTGCCAGCAGGGCGGGGTATGGCTACACCTTC. It is translated as CASRAGYGYTF. Full variable domain (missing parts from reference TRBV2 and TRBJ1-2): EPEVTQTPSHQVTQMGQEVILRCVPISNHLYFYWYRQILGQKVEFLVSFYNNEISEKSEIFDDQFSVERPDGSNFTLKIRSTKLEDSAMYFCASRAGYGYTFGSGTRLTVV.

The chain has TRBV10-2 and TRBJ1-1; 9 bases are shared with TRBD1. The V and J ends lost 0 bases and 3 bases, in that order; junction bases with no gene match: 5. This CDR3 is 16 amino acids long. Germline lookup yields CDR1 WSHSY and CDR2 SAAADI. The CDR3 loop reads CASSESVGTGYTEAFF. The CDR3 DNA reads as TGCGCCAGCAGTGAGTCGGTAGGGACAGGGTACACTGAAGCTTTCTTT.

The genes are TRBV27 and TRBJ2-1, with 7 bases fitting TRBD2. The ends lost 10 bases at V and 4 bases at J; junction bases unmatched: 22. CDR3 length: 18 amino acids. Germline V gives CDR1 MNHEY, CDR2 SMNVEV (reference sequence). CDR3 DNA sequence: TGTGCCACCAAAACCTCGGGACTAACCAACCCATATTACAATGAGCAGTTCTTC. Amino acids: CATKTSGLTNPYYNEQFF.

The chain carries TRBV19 and TRBJ1-3; unclear D gene. Germline CDR1 is LNHDA and CDR2 is SQIVND (reference sequence). The CDR3 has 14 residues. Trimming took 2 bases from V and 4 from J, leaving 9 bases between them. Written as DNA, the CDR3 is TGTGCCAGTAGTATAATCGGGGAAGGAAACACCATATATTTT. Translation: CASSIIGEGNTIYF.

The rearrangement joins TRBV19 to TRBJ2-3, with 11 bases lining up with TRBD2. The CDR3 extends over 14 amino acids. The germline V gene encodes CDR1 LNHDA and CDR2 SQIVND (reference sequence). V was pared by 10 bases and J by 1 base, with 4 bases of the junction left unmatched. The CDR3 DNA is TGTGCCACGGGACTAGCGGACGGCACAGATACGCAGTATTTT. It specifies CATGLADGTDTQYF.

The chain uses TRBV29-1 and TRBJ2-6; 8 nucleotides line up with TRBD1. Germline lookup yields CDR1 SQVTM and CDR2 ANQGSEA. V shed 6 bases, J shed 0 bases, and the junction held 7 bases outside the gene matches. This CDR3 comprises 16 residues. CDR3 region: CSVSTGGSSGANVLTF. CDR3 DNA: TGCAGCGTCTCTACAGGGGGTAGCTCTGGGGCCAACGTCCTGACTTTC.

This clone was counted a few times. This chain links TRBV5-4 with TRBJ2-1; weak D call: TRBD1 (6 bases). V lost 5 bases to trimming and J lost 4 bases, with 7 bases between them. The CDR3 consists of 12 residues. Germline CDR1 and CDR2: SGHNT and YYREEE (reference sequence). CDR3 region: CASRTGYNEQFF. The CDR3 bases are TGTGCCAGCAGGACAGGATACAATGAGCAGTTCTTC.